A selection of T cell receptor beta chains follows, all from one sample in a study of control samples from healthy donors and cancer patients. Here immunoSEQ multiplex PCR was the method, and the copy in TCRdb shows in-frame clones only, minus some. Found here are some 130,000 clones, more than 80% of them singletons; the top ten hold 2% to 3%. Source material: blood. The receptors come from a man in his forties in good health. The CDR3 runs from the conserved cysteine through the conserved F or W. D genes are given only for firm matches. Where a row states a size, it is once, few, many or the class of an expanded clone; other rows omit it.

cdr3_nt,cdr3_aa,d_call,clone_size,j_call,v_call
TGTGCCAGCAGCTTAGGAGGGGTCGATGAAAAACTGTTTTTT,CASSLGGVDEKLFF,.,.,TRBJ1-4,TRBV5-6
TGTGCCAGCAGCCGACAGGGAGGATCCACTGAAGCTTTCTTT,CASSRQGGSTEAFF,TRBD1,.,TRBJ1-1,TRBV14
TGTGCCAGCAGCTTGGACATGAACTATGGCTACACCTTC,CASSLDMNYGYTF,.,.,TRBJ1-2,TRBV5-4
TGTGCCAGCACCCGCACGGGCACCATATATTTT,CASTRTGTIYF,.,.,TRBJ1-3,TRBV12-3/TRBV12-4
TGTGCCAGCAGGGGACTGGGGAACACTGAAGCTTTCTTT,CASRGLGNTEAFF,.,.,TRBJ1-1,TRBV2
TGTGCCAGCAGTTTACGTCAGGGGGCCGGCGAGCAGTACTTC,CASSLRQGAGEQYF,TRBD1,.,TRBJ2-7,TRBV27
TGCGCCAGCAGCTTCGGACTCATGAACACTGAAGCTTTCTTT,CASSFGLMNTEAFF,.,.,TRBJ1-1,TRBV4-1
TGTGCCAGCAGTCTTGGGCCCAATGAGCAGTTCTTC,CASSLGPNEQFF,.,.,TRBJ2-1,TRBV27
TGTGCTAGCAGCTTGAGGGTAGACACTGAAGCTTTCTTT,CASSLRVDTEAFF,.,.,TRBJ1-1,TRBV7-7
TGTGCCAGCAGCTTAGGGCGGGGGGGATACAATGAGCAGTTCTTC,CASSLGRGGYNEQFF,TRBD2,.,TRBJ2-1,TRBV7-9
TGTGCCAGCAGCGTATTTGGGGATACGCAGTATTTT,CASSVFGDTQYF,.,.,TRBJ2-3,TRBV9
TGTGCCAGCAGCGGCGAAAGGGGGAACTATGGCTACACCTTC,CASSGERGNYGYTF,.,.,TRBJ1-2,TRBV9
TGTGCCAGCAGCCCCGGTTGGGAGGGAGGCTACACCTTC,CASSPGWEGGYTF,.,.,TRBJ1-2,TRBV7-9
TGCGCCAGCAGCTTGGGTTGGGTTTTCGGGACCAAGGAGGACGATGAGCAGTTCTTC,CASSLGWVFGTKEDDEQFF,.,few,TRBJ2-1,TRBV5-1
TGTGCCAGCAGCCAAGATAAGGCAGTCTGGGACAGGCCGAACACTGAAGCTTTCTTT,CASSQDKAVWDRPNTEAFF,TRBD1,.,TRBJ1-1,TRBV4-2
TGCGCCAGCAGCCAGCGGCAGGGGGTTGGCTATGGCTACACCTTC,CASSQRQGVGYGYTF,TRBD1,.,TRBJ1-2,TRBV4-1
TGTGCCAGTGGCCGGGTCAGCACAGATACGCAGTATTTT,CASGRVSTDTQYF,.,.,TRBJ2-3,TRBV19
TGTGCCAGCACCACGGGGGGGGGCTATGGCTATGGCTACACCTTC,CASTTGGGYGYGYTF,.,.,TRBJ1-2,TRBV6-5
TGCGCCAGCACAAACCGGGGTTATGATGGGGGCAGAATAATCTCTGGGGCCAACGTCCTGACTTTC,CASTNRGYDGGRIISGANVLTF,.,.,TRBJ2-6,TRBV23-1
TGTGCCAGCAGCCAGGGGGAATACGAGCAGTACTTC,CASSQGEYEQYF,TRBD1,few,TRBJ2-7,TRBV28
TGTGCCAGCAGCCAGGACAGGGCACCATACAATGAGCAGTTCTTC,CASSQDRAPYNEQFF,TRBD1,.,TRBJ2-1,TRBV5-4
TGTGCCAGCAGGACAGGGGGAAACACCGGGGAGCTGTTTTTT,CASRTGGNTGELFF,TRBD1,.,TRBJ2-2,TRBV27
TGTGCCAGCAGCCGAATGGATAACACTGAAGCTTTCTTT,CASSRMDNTEAFF,.,.,TRBJ1-1,TRBV5-6
TGTGCCAGCAGTGAACTGATACAAGAGACCCAGTACTTC,CASSELIQETQYF,.,once,TRBJ2-5,TRBV2
TGTGCCAGCAGCCCGAAGGACAGTTCCTTCTACGAGCAGTACTTC,CASSPKDSSFYEQYF,.,.,TRBJ2-7,TRBV11-3
TGTGCCATCAGTGAGGGGTTGGAGGGCAATCAGCCCCAGCATTTT,CAISEGLEGNQPQHF,.,.,TRBJ1-5,TRBV10-3
TGTGCCAGTAGTATCGCCAAGGCTGGCTACACCTTC,CASSIAKAGYTF,.,.,TRBJ1-2,TRBV19
TGTGCCTGGAGTGTTTGGGGGGGGGCAGATACGCAGTATTTT,CAWSVWGGADTQYF,TRBD2,.,TRBJ2-3,TRBV30
TGTGCCAGCAGCTTGGCCCGATTCGCCCGGCGCACCGGGGAGCTGTTTTTT,CASSLARFARRTGELFF,.,.,TRBJ2-2,TRBV5-6
TGTGCCAGTTCCCTTGCAGGGTCTGGGGCCAACGTCCTGACTTTC,CASSLAGSGANVLTF,.,.,TRBJ2-6,TRBV6-5
TGTGCCAGCAGCTCAAGGGGGCGGGGAGAGCAGTACTTC,CASSSRGRGEQYF,.,.,TRBJ2-7,TRBV5-4
TGTGCCAGCTTACAATACAATGAGCAGTTCTTC,CASLQYNEQFF,.,.,TRBJ2-1,TRBV6-5
TGTGCCAGCAGCCAATTAGGAGCCTCGGCCCAGTACTTC,CASSQLGASAQYF,.,.,TRBJ2-5,TRBV14
TGTGCCAGTAGTATTGCGGTGGGGGAGCAGTACTTC,CASSIAVGEQYF,.,.,TRBJ2-7,TRBV19
TGCGCCAGCAGCTTAGGTCCAGCGGGGGGGAACAATGAGCAGTTCTTC,CASSLGPAGGNNEQFF,TRBD2,.,TRBJ2-1,TRBV5-1
TGTGCCAGCAGTAACCTGACAGTCTACCCCCCCCTCCACTTT,CASSNLTVYPPLHF,.,.,TRBJ1-6,TRBV6-2/TRBV6-3
TGTGCCAGCAGCCCTGGGGGACTAGCAGAAGAGACCCAGTACTTC,CASSPGGLAEETQYF,TRBD2,.,TRBJ2-5,TRBV11-1
TGTGCCAGCAGCTTCGGGACATTCCAAGAGACCCAGTACTTC,CASSFGTFQETQYF,.,.,TRBJ2-5,TRBV11-2
TGTGCCAGCAGCTATACGAGGGGCAACGAGCAGTACTTC,CASSYTRGNEQYF,.,.,TRBJ2-7,TRBV3-1/TRBV3-2
TGCAGCGTTGAAAGTGAGGATCAGCCCCAGCATTTT,CSVESEDQPQHF,.,.,TRBJ1-5,TRBV29-1
TGTGCCAGCATGCGGACACTGGTCGGTGAGCAGTTCTTC,CASMRTLVGEQFF,.,.,TRBJ2-1,TRBV9
TGTGCCAGCAGCCCAGCAGGGGGCAGAAACACCATATATTTT,CASSPAGGRNTIYF,TRBD1,.,TRBJ1-3,TRBV13
TGCGCCAGCAGTGACAGAACCCGTGGCTACACCTTC,CASSDRTRGYTF,.,.,TRBJ1-2,TRBV10-2
TGTGCCAGCAGCTCCCGGGACGCAAGCTCCTACAATGAGCAGTTCTTC,CASSSRDASSYNEQFF,.,.,TRBJ2-1,TRBV7-8
TGTGCCAGCAGTGAAGTTAGAGGGGGTCAGTACAATGAGCAGTTCTTC,CASSEVRGGQYNEQFF,.,.,TRBJ2-1,TRBV6-1
TGCGCCAGCAGCTTGGTTTGGTTGGGCAACGAAAAAGCCAAAAACATTCAGTACTTC,CASSLVWLGNEKAKNIQYF,.,.,TRBJ2-4,TRBV5-1
TGTGCCAGCAGGGAAGGGAGCTTCTGGGAGACCCAGTACTTC,CASREGSFWETQYF,.,.,TRBJ2-5,TRBV6-1
TGCGCCAGCAGCCTAATACCGGGACAGAACACCGGGGAGCTGTTTTTT,CASSLIPGQNTGELFF,.,.,TRBJ2-2,TRBV5-1
TGCGCCAGCAGCTGGGGGGAGGCCACGAACACTGAAGCTTTCTTT,CASSWGEATNTEAFF,.,.,TRBJ1-1,TRBV5-1
TGTGCCAGCTCACCTAGCGGCAGGGGAGGTAGCCACGAGCAGTACTTC,CASSPSGRGGSHEQYF,.,once,TRBJ2-7,TRBV18
TGTGCCAGCAGTGAATTGGTGAGAGGGTTCTCAGATACGCAGTATTTT,CASSELVRGFSDTQYF,.,.,TRBJ2-3,TRBV6-1
TGCGCCAGCAGCCGGACCCGGGGACCCCTCCACTTT,CASSRTRGPLHF,.,.,TRBJ1-6,TRBV4-1